This T cell receptor beta chain was obtained from a study of cytomegalovirus exposure and HLA in healthy donors. PCR used 60 Vbeta primers and 13 Jbeta primers. The method was immunoSEQ multiplex PCR; TCRdb's version includes in-frame clones alone and lacks a portion of them. The sample carries about 150,000 clones, around four fifths recorded once. CDR1 is MRHNA and CDR2 is SNTAGT in the germline V gene. The length of the CDR3 is 16 residues. The V gene end was trimmed by 0 bases and the J gene end by 3 bases; junction bases not matched to a gene: 5. The source of this sequence is a girl aged 5-17 years in good health and CMV-seropositive. Sequencing was performed on PBMCs. The V gene is TRBV6-4, the J gene TRBJ2-3; 8 bases fit TRBD2. CDR3 nucleotide sequence: TGTGCCAGCAGTGACTCTAGCGGGATGACTACAGATACGCAGTATTTT. As protein: CASSDSSGMTTDTQYF.